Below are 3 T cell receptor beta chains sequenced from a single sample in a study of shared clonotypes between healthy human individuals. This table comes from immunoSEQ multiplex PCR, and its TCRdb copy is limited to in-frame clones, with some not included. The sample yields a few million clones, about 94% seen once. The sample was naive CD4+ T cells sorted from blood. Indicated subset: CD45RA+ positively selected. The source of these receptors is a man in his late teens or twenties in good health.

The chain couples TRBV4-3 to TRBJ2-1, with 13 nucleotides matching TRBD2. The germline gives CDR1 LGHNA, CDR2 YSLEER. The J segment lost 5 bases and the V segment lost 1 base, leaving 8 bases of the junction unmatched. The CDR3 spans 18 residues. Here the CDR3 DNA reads TGCGCCAGCAGCCAAGGGGCGACCGGGACTAGCGGGAACAATGAGCAGTTCTTC. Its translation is CASSQGATGTSGNNEQFF.

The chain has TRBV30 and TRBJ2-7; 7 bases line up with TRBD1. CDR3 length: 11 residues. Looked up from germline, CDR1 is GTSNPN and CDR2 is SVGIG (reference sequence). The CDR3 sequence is CAAGTDYEQYF. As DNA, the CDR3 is TGTGCGGCCGGGACAGATTACGAGCAGTACTTC.

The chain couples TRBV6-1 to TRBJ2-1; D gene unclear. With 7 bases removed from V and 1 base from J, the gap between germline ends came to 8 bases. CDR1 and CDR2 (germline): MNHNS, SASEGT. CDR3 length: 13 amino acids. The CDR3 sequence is CASKGSSYNEQFF. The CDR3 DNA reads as TGTGCCAGCAAGGGATCATCCTACAATGAGCAGTTCTTC.